This T cell receptor beta chain was recovered during a study of CD8 T cells in ankylosing spondylitis. The sample holds many counts of this clonotype. Its antigen remains unknown. The TCR beta libraries were generated through quantitative 5'-RACE incorporating molecular barcodes. Each CDR3 protein gets one entry after TCRdb re-called the 5' RACE reads with MiXCR. The table records roughly 230,000 distinct CDR3 sequences, less than 9.5% of them present only once. Between the trimmed V and J ends, which lost 1 base and 6 bases, there was a span of 7 bases. CDR1 DFQATT and CDR2 SNEGSKA come from the germline V gene (reference sequence). This CDR3 is built from 12 residues. Notes on the study in general: A number of the motif variants had already been described in reactive arthritis synovial fluid and blood. Disease-linked clones reportedly showed significant enrichment in matched ankylosing spondylitis synovial fluid. Ankylosing spondylitis blood appeared to be characterized by a TCR beta motif of several highly homologous variants.

The sequence was collected from a female donor with ankylosing spondylitis or in good health (not recorded which). The chain links TRBV20-1 to TRBJ1-5, with D perhaps TRBD1 (5 bases). Sequencing input: blood, either unsorted or a sorted T cell fraction (not recorded which). CDR3 coding DNA: TGCAGTGCTAGAGGGGGGAGTCAGCCCCAGCATTTT. This gives the protein CSARGGSQPQHF.